The 24 T cell receptor beta chains reported below all come from one sample, sequenced in a study of blood T cells in healthy people across ages. It was with a sample-barcoded 5' primer and a J-beta primer mix that a second PCR of about 6 to 12 cycles was run. TCRdb reprocessed the 5' RACE reads via MiXCR and lists one record per CDR3 protein. The sample records hundreds of thousands of distinct CDR3 sequences, roughly 25% being singletons. In addition, the sample was reused for a study of T cells of mothers and their children.

Material for sequencing was blood. The receptor source for this set is a boy aged 5-17 years in good health.

The J gene is TRBJ2-5, the V gene TRBV27; D may correspond to TRBD1 or TRBD2 (5 bases each). The tail of the sequence fits TRBJ2-7 better, so the J call may be wrong. The germline V gene encodes CDR1 MNHEY and CDR2 SMNVEV (reference sequence). The CDR3 extends over 15 amino acids. DNA for the CDR3: TGTGCCAGCAGTTTAAATGCCGGGGCCGTCTACGAGCAGTACTTC. Amino acids: CASSLNAGAVYEQYF.

The genes are TRBV6-6 and TRBJ1-3; no clear D. The CDR3 runs to 11 residues. The germline V and J ends were trimmed by 4 bases and 6 bases, with 4 bases remaining between them. Germline V CDR1 and CDR2: MNHNY, SVGAGI (reference sequence). The CDR3 nucleotides read TGTGCCAGCAGTTTGTTAAACACCATATATTTT. Translation gives CASSLLNTIYF.

This clonotype came up a few times. The chain recombines TRBV6-5 with TRBJ1-4; no clear D. CDR3 length: 17 residues. Between the trimmed V and J ends, which lost 0 bases and 14 bases, there was a span of 25 bases. Per the germline V gene, CDR1 is MNHEY and CDR2 is SVGAGI. CDR3 nucleotides: TGTGCCAGCAGTTACTCGATACCGGGTAGCGTTTGGGCCCCGCTGTTTTTT. Translating it yields CASSYSIPGSVWAPLFF.

V usage is TRBV6-2 or TRBV6-3 and J usage is TRBJ2-1; maybe TRBD2 (6 bases). The CDR3 sequence is 13 residues long. Germline assignment: CDR1 MNHEY and CDR2 SVGEGT. With 6 bases removed from V and 6 bases from J, the gap between germline ends came to 12 bases. In nucleotides, the CDR3 is TGTGCCAGCAGCTCGGGCGGGGCCAATGAGCAGTTCTTC. It translates to CASSSGGANEQFF.

A few counts support this clonotype. The J gene is TRBJ2-5, the V gene TRBV2, with TRBD2 identical over 9 bases. The last part of the DNA fits TRBJ2-1 better; the J call may be wrong. From germline, CDR1 is SNHLY and CDR2 FYNNEI. The CDR3 sequence is 16 residues long. CDR3 in DNA: TGTGCCAGCAGTGAAGAATGGGCGGGAGGGAACAATGAGCAGTTCTTC. Its protein is CASSEEWAGGNNEQFF.

This clonotype was seen at least ten times. The chain carries TRBV5-1 and TRBJ2-5; 7 positions agree with TRBD1. The germline CDR1 and CDR2 sequences are SGHRS and YFSETQ. This CDR3 region has 14 residues. The V segment lost 0 bases and the J segment 2 bases; nucleotides outside the gene matches: 1. The CDR3 here is CASSLGGQQETQYF. For the CDR3, the DNA is TGCGCCAGCAGCTTGGGGGGACAGCAAGAGACCCAGTACTTC.

This clonotype appeared a few times. This chain links TRBV5-1 with TRBJ2-7, with 7 bases matching TRBD2. Germline CDR1 reads SGHRS; CDR2 reads YFSETQ. Trimming took 5 bases from V and 2 from J; bases not matched to a gene: 10. This CDR3 has 15 amino acids. CDR3 sequence: CASRKTSANTYEQYF. The CDR3 DNA follows: TGCGCCAGCAGGAAAACTAGCGCGAATACCTACGAGCAGTACTTC.

Only one count was recorded for this clonotype. This sequence joins TRBV20-1 and TRBJ2-3, with a possible D match to TRBD2 (7 bases). V lost 6 bases and J lost 0, with 13 bases in between. This CDR3 contains 14 residues. Germline V gene lookup returns CDR1 DFQATT and CDR2 SNEGSKA (reference sequence). The CDR3 DNA reads TGCAGTGCCTGGGGAGGGGGAAGCACAGATACGCAGTATTTT. As protein: CSAWGGGSTDTQYF.

The chain carries TRBV24-1 and TRBJ2-1; D might be TRBD2 (6 bases). The length of the CDR3 is 14 residues. The V gene's germline CDR1 is KGHDR and CDR2 SFDVKD. The V end lost 4 bases, the J end lost 6 bases, and 12 bases lay between the germline ends. The DNA of the CDR3 is TGTGCCACCAGTGACCCGGGGGTTTTCAATGAGCAGTTCTTC. This sequence encodes CATSDPGVFNEQFF.

The chain uses TRBV2 and TRBJ1-2; D is uncertain. The germline V gene has CDR1 SNHLY and CDR2 FYNNEI. The germline V and J ends were trimmed by 4 bases and 3 bases, with 6 bases remaining between them. This CDR3 region has 12 residues. This CDR3 reads CASSGGYYGYTF. Written as DNA, the CDR3 is TGTGCCAGCAGTGGAGGGTACTATGGCTACACCTTC.

This clonotype was detected a few times. The J gene is TRBJ2-1, the V gene TRBV6-1, with TRBD1 identical over 7 bases. The CDR3 runs 16 residues. Germline CDR1 and CDR2: MNHNS and SASEGT. After removal of 7 bases from V and 3 bases from J, the junction contained 12 bases not matched to a gene. CDR3 in DNA: TGTGCCAGCACCTACGGGTGGGACAGCGGCTACAATGAGCAGTTCTTC. Translation: CASTYGWDSGYNEQFF.

There are a few counts of this clonotype. This chain links TRBV20-1 with TRBJ2-1; 11 nucleotides match TRBD2. The CDR3 is made up of 19 amino acids. Germline V lookup: CDR1 DFQATT, CDR2 SNEGSKA (reference sequence). V was clipped by 2 bases and J by 9 bases; unmatched bases: 21. In nucleotides, the CDR3 is TGCAGTGCTAGAACTAGTTCCCATATAACTAGCGGGAGTTTGGGTGAGCAGTTCTTC. Translation gives CSARTSSHITSGSLGEQFF.

This clonotype was recorded a few times. At one boundary the junction diverges from the germline segment, which might be a read error. V usage is TRBV7-2 and J usage is TRBJ2-7; 8 bases align to TRBD2. Germline CDR1 reads SGHTA; CDR2 reads FQGNSA. CDR3 length: 14 residues. The CDR3 nucleotides are TGTGCCAGCAGCTTCCTAGCGGGCTCCCACGAGCAGTACTTC. Translated: CASSFLAGSHEQYF.

This chain joins TRBV3-1 and TRBJ2-2; D gene ambiguous. Germline assignment: CDR1 LGHDT and CDR2 YNNKEL (reference sequence). V was cut by 1 base and J by 6 bases, with 6 bases left in between. The length of the CDR3 is 13 residues. The CDR3 nucleotides are TGTGCCAGCAGCCAAGCTGGGGCCGGGGAGCTGTTTTTT. This gives the protein CASSQAGAGELFF.

In regard to this clonotype: Germline and junction disagree at one end, which may indicate a read error. This chain connects TRBV12-3 or TRBV12-4 to TRBJ2-7; 8 nucleotides agree with TRBD2. CDR3 length equals 12 residues. CDR3 amino acids: CASSLFGRGRHF. In DNA, the CDR3 is TGTGCCAGCAGTTTGTTCGGGAGGGGCAGGCACTTC.

The chain joins TRBV7-2 to TRBJ2-5, with TRBD1 as a possible D gene (5 bases). This CDR3 has 14 amino acids. Germline V gene lookup returns CDR1 SGHTA and CDR2 FQGNSA. Trimming took 5 bases from V and 5 from J, leaving 15 bases between them. Here the CDR3 DNA reads TGTGCCAGCAGCACCACAGGCGTGATGGAGACCCAGTACTTC. Encoded protein: CASSTTGVMETQYF.

V is TRBV29-1 and J is TRBJ1-3; no clear D. V dropped 0 bases and J dropped 3 bases, with 3 bases sitting between them. This CDR3 region has 12 residues. Germline V gives CDR1 SQVTM, CDR2 ANQGSEA. CDR3 sequence: CSVEDHGNTIYF. The CDR3, as DNA: TGCAGCGTTGAAGATCATGGAAACACCATATATTTT.

This chain links TRBV5-6 with TRBJ2-3; D is ambiguous. CDR1 SGHDT and CDR2 YYEEEE come from the germline V gene. Trimming stripped 2 bases from V and 2 bases from J, with 12 bases between. The CDR3 is made up of 15 amino acids. The CDR3 DNA sequence: TGTGCCAGCAGCTTTCGTAACGGAATCACAGATACGCAGTATTTT. It encodes CASSFRNGITDTQYF.

This clonotype was detected only a few times. The V gene is TRBV25-1, the J gene TRBJ2-7, with D tentatively TRBD1 or TRBD2 (6 bases each). The germline V gene has CDR1 MGHDK and CDR2 SYGVNS. The CDR3 contains 15 residues. Trimming removed 3 bases at V and 5 bases at J, with 17 bases between. CDR3: CASSDPEGVYHEQYF. Written as DNA, the CDR3 is TGTGCCAGCAGTGATCCGGAGGGGGTTTACCACGAGCAGTACTTC.

This clonotype was counted between two and nine times. The chain uses TRBV29-1 and TRBJ2-1; weak D call: TRBD2 (6 bases). V lost 3 bases and J 0 bases, leaving 9 bases between the germline ends. This CDR3 region has 14 residues. Germline V gives CDR1 SQVTM, CDR2 ANQGSEA. The CDR3 DNA sequence: TGCAGCGTTGATCGGGGGAACTCCTACAATGAGCAGTTCTTC. Its translation is CSVDRGNSYNEQFF.

The V and J genes are TRBV28 and TRBJ2-2, with D perhaps given as TRBD1 or TRBD2 (5 bases each). Looked up from germline, CDR1 is MDHEN and CDR2 is SYDVKM. The CDR3 runs 15 residues. Trimming cost V 10 bases and J 2 bases, with 17 bases left between them. CDR3 sequence (DNA): TGTGCCATGTCCTCTTTGGGGGATAACACCGGGGAGCTGTTTTTT. Translation: CAMSSLGDNTGELFF.

The chain links TRBV3-1 to TRBJ1-1; D may be TRBD1 (6 bases). Trimming removed 2 bases at V and 11 bases at J, with 12 bases between. The germline CDR1 and CDR2 sequences are LGHDT and YNNKEL (reference sequence). CDR3 size: 12 residues. CDR3 coding DNA: TGTGCCAGCAGCCAAAATACAGGGACGGCTTTCTTT. Translation: CASSQNTGTAFF.

This clonotype has a handful of counts. The V call is TRBV19, the J call TRBJ1-5; unclear D gene. The germline V gene has CDR1 LNHDA and CDR2 SQIVND (reference sequence). Trimming took off 2 bases at V and 5 bases at J, with 13 bases between the two ends. The CDR3 is 15 residues long. CDR3 loop: CASSILGSNYQPQHF. CDR3 DNA sequence: TGTGCCAGTAGTATACTGGGTAGCAACTATCAGCCCCAGCATTTT.

This clonotype has more than one count but fewer than ten. The rearrangement joins TRBV28 to TRBJ1-2, with D maybe TRBD1 (5 bases). The CDR3 covers 14 residues. V gave up 5 bases and J gave up 5 bases, with 15 bases separating them. The germline CDR1 and CDR2 sequences are MDHEN and SYDVKM. In DNA, the CDR3 is TGTGCCAGCAGTGGGGTGGGGGGTAATTATGGCTACACCTTC. It codes for CASSGVGGNYGYTF.